These T cell receptor beta chains were read from a single sample in a study of blood T cell repertoires in COVID-19. Clones were read by immunoSEQ multiplex PCR, and TCRdb kept only the in-frame ones, dropping some. The profile shows fewer than 200,000 clones, about four fifths of them singletons. Sequences were obtained from peripheral blood. Receptors were obtained from a woman aged 55-70 years with COVID-19, enrolled during active disease. Each CDR3 is given with its conserved first and last residue. The D gene is left open where the match is weak. Size tells how often a clone was seen (once, few, many) or the class of an expanded clone, and some rows leave it out.

cdr3_length	d_call	clone_size	j_call	v_call	cdr3_nt	cdr3_aa
14	.	.	TRBJ2-3	TRBV6-5	TGTGCCAGCATTAGTTGGAGAGGCACAGATACGCAGTATTTT	CASISWRGTDTQYF
14	TRBD2	.	TRBJ2-5	TRBV30	TGTGCCTGGGGCCGGGGGGAGGCTCCAGAGACCCAGTACTTC	CAWGRGEAPETQYF
15	.	.	TRBJ1-6	TRBV11-2	TGTGCCAGCAGCTTAGGTAGAGGGCGTAATTCACCCCTCCACTTT	CASSLGRGRNSPLHF
15	TRBD1	.	TRBJ1-1	TRBV7-6	TGTGCCAGCAGCCCGCGACAGGGGATGAACACTGAAGCTTTCTTT	CASSPRQGMNTEAFF
16	.	.	TRBJ2-1	TRBV21-1	TGTGCCAGCAGCACGCCCGGGAACCGCTCCTACAATGAGCAGTTCTTC	CASSTPGNRSYNEQFF
13	.	.	TRBJ1-2	TRBV3-1/TRBV3-2	TGTGCCAGCAGCCAAATACAGGGTGATGGCTACACCTTC	CASSQIQGDGYTF
15	TRBD2	.	TRBJ2-1	TRBV7-3	TGTGCCAGCTCAAGAGGGACTAGCGGACACAATGAGCAGTTCTTC	CASSRGTSGHNEQFF
16	.	.	TRBJ2-2	TRBV9	TGTGCCAGCAGCGCTAATGAAGCGTTTGGCACCGGGGAGCTGTTTTTT	CASSANEAFGTGELFF
12	.	once	TRBJ2-5	TRBV7-2	TGTGCCAGTACCAGGGGAGAGGAGACCCAGTACTTC	CASTRGEETQYF
21	TRBD1	.	TRBJ2-3	TRBV3-1/TRBV3-2	TGTGCCAGCAGATCTGAGGGACAGGGGAAATTGGGAAGGCGGGTCACAGATACGCAGTATTTT	CASRSEGQGKLGRRVTDTQYF
15	TRBD1	.	TRBJ1-5	TRBV6-5	TGTGCCAGCAGCCTGTGGACAGGGGGCAATGAGCCCCAGCATTTT	CASSLWTGGNEPQHF
19	TRBD1	.	TRBJ2-1	TRBV7-2	TGTGCCAGCAGCTTAGCTGCCGGGACAGGGGTCACTCAATACAATGAGCAGTTCTTC	CASSLAAGTGVTQYNEQFF
19	TRBD1	.	TRBJ1-1	TRBV24-1	TGTGCCACCAGTGATTCCTTCGTGGCAGGGGGCGCTCAGGACACTGAAGCTTTCTTT	CATSDSFVAGGAQDTEAFF
14	.	.	TRBJ1-1	TRBV11-2	TGTGCCAGCAGCTCCAGCCGGGTTGTACCTGAAGCTTTCTTT	CASSSSRVVPEAFF
17	.	.	TRBJ1-6	TRBV18	TGTGCCAGCTCCATTAGGGGCGGGGCCGACTATAATTCACCCCTCCACTTT	CASSIRGGADYNSPLHF
17	TRBD2	.	TRBJ2-3	TRBV4-2	TGTGCCAGCAGCCAGGGACATAGCGGGGGGGAAGTGGATACGCAGTATTTT	CASSQGHSGGEVDTQYF
17	TRBD1	once	TRBJ2-2	TRBV7-2	TGTGCCAGCAGCCACCGCCCCGGGACAGGGAACACCGGGGAGCTGTTTTTT	CASSHRPGTGNTGELFF